This TCR beta chain was captured in a study of T-cell reconstitution after alpha-beta-depleted transplantation in children. The TCRbeta library incorporated unique molecular identifiers. TCRdb re-called the PCR reads through MiXCR, storing one row per CDR3 protein. The table lists 95,000 to 150,000 distinct CDR3 sequences, roughly 24% of them singletons, with about 10% in the top ten. Germline V lookup: CDR1 LGHDT, CDR2 YNNKEL (reference sequence). After removal of 1 base from V and 0 bases from J, the junction contained 9 bases not matched to a gene. The CDR3 is 17 residues long. The chain combines TRBV3-1 with TRBJ2-7; TRBD1 matches at 7 bases. This clonotype originated in a male patient aged 2-9 years who had a stem cell transplant for chronic granulomatous disease, so the T cells may come from the graft donor. Sequences were derived from PBMCs, mostly from graft donor cells, sampled 180 days after TCRalphabeta/CD19-depleted stem cell transplant. CDR3 amino acids: CASSQARTGQHSYEQYF. CDR3 sequence (DNA): TGTGCCAGCAGCCAAGCTCGAACGGGACAGCACTCCTACGAGCAGTACTTC.